Listed below are T cell receptor beta chains from one sample, sequenced in a study of blood T cell repertoires in COVID-19. Profiled with immunoSEQ multiplex PCR; TCRdb holds only in-frame clones, not every one. The repertoire has around 290,000 clones, roughly 91% of them found once; the top ten carry around 2%. The sample comprised PBMCs or T cells enriched from blood (not recorded which). The receptor set was obtained from a woman aged 55-70 years in a cohort exposed to, infected with or recovered from COVID-19 (not recorded which). CDR3s include the opening cysteine and the closing phenylalanine or tryptophan. D genes are given only for firm matches. The size entry is marked missing in some rows and otherwise reads once, few, many or a size class.

d_gene: TRBD1; v_gene: TRBV7-8; j_gene: TRBJ1-4; abundance: NA; CDR3nt: TGTGCCAGCAGCACTCGGACAGGGAAGGGCGAAAAACTGTTTTTT; CDR3aa: CASSTRTGKGEKLFF
d_gene: NA; v_gene: TRBV21-1; j_gene: TRBJ2-7; abundance: once; CDR3nt: TGTGCCAGCTTTTATAAGCAGTACTTC; CDR3aa: CASFYKQYF
d_gene: NA; v_gene: TRBV28; j_gene: TRBJ2-3; abundance: NA; CDR3nt: TGTGCCAGCAGTCTTAGCAGCACAGATACGCAGTATTTT; CDR3aa: CASSLSSTDTQYF
d_gene: NA; v_gene: TRBV28; j_gene: TRBJ2-7; abundance: NA; CDR3nt: TGTGCCAGCAGTTCCTACTACGAGCAGTACTTC; CDR3aa: CASSSYYEQYF
d_gene: TRBD1; v_gene: TRBV28; j_gene: TRBJ1-1; abundance: NA; CDR3nt: TGTGCCAGCAGTCCCGGACAGGGACACACTGAAGCTTTCTTT; CDR3aa: CASSPGQGHTEAFF
d_gene: TRBD1; v_gene: TRBV6-5; j_gene: TRBJ1-3; abundance: NA; CDR3nt: TGTGCCAGCACTACAGGGGAGGCTGGAAACACCATATATTTT; CDR3aa: CASTTGEAGNTIYF
d_gene: TRBD2; v_gene: TRBV18; j_gene: TRBJ2-7; abundance: NA; CDR3nt: TGTGCCAGCTCACCGACTAGCGGAAGCTCCTACGAGCAGTACTTC; CDR3aa: CASSPTSGSSYEQYF
d_gene: NA; v_gene: TRBV6-5; j_gene: TRBJ2-7; abundance: NA; CDR3nt: TGTGCCAGCAGTTATACCGGCGAGCAGTACTTC; CDR3aa: CASSYTGEQYF
d_gene: NA; v_gene: TRBV2; j_gene: TRBJ2-2; abundance: NA; CDR3nt: TGTGCCAGCAGTGAACAGGGAATGACCGGGGAGCTGTTTTTT; CDR3aa: CASSEQGMTGELFF
d_gene: NA; v_gene: TRBV4-2; j_gene: TRBJ2-2; abundance: NA; CDR3nt: TGTGCCAGCAGCCAACGGGAATCGAACACCGGGGAGCTGTTTTTT; CDR3aa: CASSQRESNTGELFF
d_gene: TRBD1; v_gene: TRBV18; j_gene: TRBJ2-7; abundance: NA; CDR3nt: TGTGCCAGCTCATCTACGACGGGACAGGGGGCCGACGAGCAGTACTTC; CDR3aa: CASSSTTGQGADEQYF
d_gene: NA; v_gene: TRBV6-5; j_gene: TRBJ2-1; abundance: NA; CDR3nt: TGTGCCAGCAGTTACGGGGGCGAGCAGTTCTTC; CDR3aa: CASSYGGEQFF
d_gene: TRBD1; v_gene: TRBV5-1; j_gene: TRBJ1-2; abundance: NA; CDR3nt: TGCGCCAGCAGGGGGACAGGGGATAACTATGGCTACACCTTC; CDR3aa: CASRGTGDNYGYTF
d_gene: TRBD2; v_gene: TRBV9; j_gene: TRBJ2-7; abundance: NA; CDR3nt: TGTGCCAGCAGCGTGTTAGCGGGGTCCTACGAGCAGTACTTC; CDR3aa: CASSVLAGSYEQYF
d_gene: TRBD2; v_gene: TRBV19; j_gene: TRBJ2-7; abundance: NA; CDR3nt: TGTGCCAGTACCCCGACTGCGCGGGAGGGCCGATTGGACGAGCAGTACTTC; CDR3aa: CASTPTAREGRLDEQYF
d_gene: TRBD1; v_gene: TRBV3-1/TRBV3-2; j_gene: TRBJ2-3; abundance: NA; CDR3nt: TGTGCCAGCAGCCAATGGGGGACAGGGACAGATACGCAGTATTTT; CDR3aa: CASSQWGTGTDTQYF
d_gene: NA; v_gene: TRBV5-1; j_gene: TRBJ2-1; abundance: NA; CDR3nt: TGCGCCAGCAGCTTGGTGGGCGGACTCTACAATGAGCAGTTCTTC; CDR3aa: CASSLVGGLYNEQFF
d_gene: TRBD1; v_gene: TRBV12-3/TRBV12-4; j_gene: TRBJ1-1; abundance: NA; CDR3nt: TGTGCCAGCAGTTTAGCAGGGGGCTCTGAAGCTTTCTTT; CDR3aa: CASSLAGGSEAFF